The TCR beta chain described here comes from a study of T cell responses to AZD1222 COVID-19 vaccine. Turning to the study itself: Pooled together were second doses at about 4 or about 12 weeks.

Sequenced by immunoSEQ multiplex PCR; TCRdb stores in-frame clones only, minus some. Here the sample spans 90,000 to 110,000 clones, about 85% being singletons. Findings of the study overall: The donor group comprised mostly white British people and more females; the analysis possibly underestimated clonal diversity. At baseline, just a handful of AZD1222 recipients tested seropositive.

Regarding this clone: Its target is not known.

The CDR3 contains 16 residues. Trimming pared 0 bases from V and 4 bases from J, leaving 15 bases between. In germline, CDR1 is LGHNA, CDR2 YSLEER. The clonotype comes from an adult in good health. V usage is TRBV4-3 and J usage is TRBJ1-2; no clear D. Sequenced here: peripheral blood, sampled on day 0 of AZD1222 vaccination. The CDR3: CASSQDHSTASYGYTF. The CDR3 nucleotides are TGCGCCAGCAGCCAAGATCATAGCACAGCCAGCTATGGCTACACCTTC.